This entry is about one TCR beta chain. The V end lost 2 bases, the J end lost 2 bases, and 12 bases lay between the germline ends. This CDR3 has 15 residues. Germline lookup yields CDR1 MNHEY and CDR2 SVGAGI. This sample was included in a study of blood T cell repertoires in COVID-19. Study-level information: T cells, B-cell-depleted T cells, or PBMCs provided the cDNA or gDNA that served as material.

In the source study's methods: Amplification with reference gene primers provided the estimates of nucleated cell counts. Libraries were prepared by immunoSEQ multiplex PCR; TCRdb keeps only in-frame clonotypes and omits some of them. From that table come the V and J calls and clone size; the DNA was used to work out D and trimming. The sample lists 190,000 or so clones; around 82% were seen once. Specimen: peripheral blood. The source of this sequence is a man aged 45 to 65 with active or convalescent COVID-19. The chain uses TRBV6-5 and TRBJ1-2; a possible D gene is TRBD1 (5 bases). Here the CDR3 reads CASSYGGGANYGYTF. CDR3 sequence (DNA): TGTGCCAGCAGTTACGGGGGGGGAGCGAACTATGGCTACACCTTC.